This TCR beta chain originates from a study of T cells in Graves' hyperthyroidism and ophthalmopathy. Study-wide results and caveats: Most clonotypes expanded in thyroid above 0.001 were likewise present in blood. Prediction of ophthalmopathy progression came a median around 6 months pre-onset.

Enrolled ophthalmopathy patients presented with a Clinical Activity Score of at least 3, a NOSPECS grade of at least 4, and disease duration under 3 months. Fresh peripheral blood, around 9.2 ml of it, supplied the PBMCs. As for this clonotype: Its antigen is unidentified.

The CDR3 sequence is 15 residues long. From germline, CDR1 is DFQATT and CDR2 SNEGSKA (reference sequence). V dropped 6 bases and J dropped 0; count of bases not matched to a gene: 2. What was amplified from RNA transcripts were TCR beta CDR3 regions. With the HTBI primer set, the TCR CDR3 went through a first round of RT-PCR. TCRdb processed the multiplex PCR reads anew with MiXCR; each CDR3 protein has one entry. The table shows approximately 34,000 distinct CDR3 sequences, with approximately 50% occurring only once. V is TRBV20-1 and J is TRBJ2-1; the match to TRBD2 covers 13 bases. Sequencing input: blood. This receptor was identified in a woman in her forties with Graves' ophthalmopathy. DNA for the CDR3: TGCAGTGCAAGGACTAGCGGGAGCTCCTACAATGAGCAGTTCTTC. It codes for CSARTSGSSYNEQFF.